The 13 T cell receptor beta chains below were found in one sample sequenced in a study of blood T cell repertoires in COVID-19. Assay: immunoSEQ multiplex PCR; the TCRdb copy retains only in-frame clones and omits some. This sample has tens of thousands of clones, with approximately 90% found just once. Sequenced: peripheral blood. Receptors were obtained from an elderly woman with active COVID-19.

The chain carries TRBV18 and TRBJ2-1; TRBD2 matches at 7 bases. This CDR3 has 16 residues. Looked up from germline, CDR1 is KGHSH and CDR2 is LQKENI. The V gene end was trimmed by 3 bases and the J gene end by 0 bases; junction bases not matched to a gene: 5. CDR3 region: CASSPSGRSSYNEQFF. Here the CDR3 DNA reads TGTGCCAGCTCACCTAGCGGGCGGAGCTCCTACAATGAGCAGTTCTTC.

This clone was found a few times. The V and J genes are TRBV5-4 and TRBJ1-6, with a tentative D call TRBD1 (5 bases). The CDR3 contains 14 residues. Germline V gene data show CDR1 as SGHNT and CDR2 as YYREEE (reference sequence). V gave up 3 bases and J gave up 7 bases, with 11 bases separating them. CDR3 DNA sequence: TGTGCCAGCAGCTCCAGACAGTCAAATTCACCCCTCCACTTT. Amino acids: CASSSRQSNSPLHF.

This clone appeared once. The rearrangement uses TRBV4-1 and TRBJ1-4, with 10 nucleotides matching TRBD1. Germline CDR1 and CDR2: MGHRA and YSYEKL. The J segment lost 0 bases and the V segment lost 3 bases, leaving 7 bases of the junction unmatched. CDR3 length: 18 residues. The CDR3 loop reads CASSQDRGDTATNEKLFF. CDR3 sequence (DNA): TGCGCCAGCAGCCAGGACAGGGGGGATACGGCAACTAATGAAAAACTGTTTTTT.

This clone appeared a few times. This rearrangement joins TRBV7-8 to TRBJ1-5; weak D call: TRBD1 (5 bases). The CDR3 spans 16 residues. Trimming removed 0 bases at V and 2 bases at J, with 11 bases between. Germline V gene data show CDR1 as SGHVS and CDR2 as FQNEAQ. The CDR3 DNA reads TGTGCCAGCAGCTTAGCGTACCCGGGGGGCAATCAGCCCCAGCATTTT. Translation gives CASSLAYPGGNQPQHF. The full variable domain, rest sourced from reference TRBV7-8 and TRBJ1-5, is GAGVSQSPRYKVAKRGQDVALRCDPISGHVSLFWYQQALGQGPEFLTYFQNEAQLDKSGLPSDRFFAERPEGSVSTLKIQRTQQEDSAVYLCASSLAYPGGNQPQHFGDGTRLSIL.

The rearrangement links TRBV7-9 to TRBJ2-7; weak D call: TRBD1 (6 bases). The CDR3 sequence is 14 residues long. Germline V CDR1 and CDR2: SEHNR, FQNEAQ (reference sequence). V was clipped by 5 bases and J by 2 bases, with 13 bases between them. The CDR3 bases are TGTGCCAGCAGCCCCGACAGGAACCCCTACGAGCAGTACTTC. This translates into CASSPDRNPYEQYF.

CDR3 residues: CASSVTRVAPNTEAFF. CDR3 bases: TGTGCCAGCAGTGTAACCCGGGTGGCACCGAACACTGAAGCTTTCTTT. The genes are TRBV28 and TRBJ1-1; D not resolved. CDR3 length: 16 amino acids. V shed 5 bases and J shed 1 base, with 17 bases lying between them. The germline V gene encodes CDR1 MDHEN and CDR2 SYDVKM.

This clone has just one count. CDR3 DNA: TGTGCCAGCAGTTTTGAGAGGCCTGAAGCTTTCTTT. This codes for CASSFERPEAFF. This sequence joins TRBV28 and TRBJ1-1; D is uncertain. The V gene lost 3 bases and the J gene lost 6 bases, with 8 bases spanning the gap. In germline, CDR1 is MDHEN, CDR2 SYDVKM. This CDR3 has 12 amino acids.

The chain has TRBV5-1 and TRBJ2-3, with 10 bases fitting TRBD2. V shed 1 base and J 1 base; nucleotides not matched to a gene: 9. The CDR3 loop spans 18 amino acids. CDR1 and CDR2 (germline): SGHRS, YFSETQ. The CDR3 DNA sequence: TGCGCCAGCAGCTTGTCGTCTAGCGGGAGTTCACGCACAGATACGCAGTATTTT. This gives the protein CASSLSSSGSSRTDTQYF.

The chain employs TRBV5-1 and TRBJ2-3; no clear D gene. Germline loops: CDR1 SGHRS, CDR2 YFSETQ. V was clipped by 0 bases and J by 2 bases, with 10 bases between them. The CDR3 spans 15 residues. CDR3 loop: CASSLGQAFTDTQYF. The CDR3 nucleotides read TGCGCCAGCAGCTTGGGTCAGGCTTTCACAGATACGCAGTATTTT. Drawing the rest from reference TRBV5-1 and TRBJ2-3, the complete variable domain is KAGVTQTPRYLIKTRGQQVTLSCSPISGHRSVSWYQQTPGQGLQFLFEYFSETQRNKGNFPGRFSGRQFSNSRSEMNVSTLELGDSALYLCASSLGQAFTDTQYFGPGTRLTVL.

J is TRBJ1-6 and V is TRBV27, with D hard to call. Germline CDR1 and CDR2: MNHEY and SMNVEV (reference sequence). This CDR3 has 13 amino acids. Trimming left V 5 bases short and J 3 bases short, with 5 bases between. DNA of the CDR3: TGTGCCAGCAGTCGGGACTATAATTCACCCCTCCACTTT. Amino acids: CASSRDYNSPLHF.

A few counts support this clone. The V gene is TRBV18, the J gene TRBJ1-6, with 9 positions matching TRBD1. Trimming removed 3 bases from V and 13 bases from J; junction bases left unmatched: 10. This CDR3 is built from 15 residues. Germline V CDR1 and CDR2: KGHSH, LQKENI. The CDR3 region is CASSPMGQGNSPLHF. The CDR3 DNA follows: TGTGCCAGCTCACCGATGGGACAGGGTAACTCCCCCCTCCACTTT.

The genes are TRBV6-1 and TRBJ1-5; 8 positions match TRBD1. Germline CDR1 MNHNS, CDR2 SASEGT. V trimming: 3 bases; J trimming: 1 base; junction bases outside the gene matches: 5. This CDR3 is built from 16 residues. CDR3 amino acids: CASSDGTGGSNQPQHF. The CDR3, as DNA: TGTGCCAGCAGTGACGGGACAGGTGGAAGCAATCAGCCCCAGCATTTT.

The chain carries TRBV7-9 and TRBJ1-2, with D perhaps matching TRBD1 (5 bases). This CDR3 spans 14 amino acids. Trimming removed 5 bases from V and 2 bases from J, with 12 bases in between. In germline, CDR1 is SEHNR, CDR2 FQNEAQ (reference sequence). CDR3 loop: CASSPGGGNYGYTF. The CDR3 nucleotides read TGTGCCAGCAGCCCCGGGGGAGGGAACTATGGCTACACCTTC.